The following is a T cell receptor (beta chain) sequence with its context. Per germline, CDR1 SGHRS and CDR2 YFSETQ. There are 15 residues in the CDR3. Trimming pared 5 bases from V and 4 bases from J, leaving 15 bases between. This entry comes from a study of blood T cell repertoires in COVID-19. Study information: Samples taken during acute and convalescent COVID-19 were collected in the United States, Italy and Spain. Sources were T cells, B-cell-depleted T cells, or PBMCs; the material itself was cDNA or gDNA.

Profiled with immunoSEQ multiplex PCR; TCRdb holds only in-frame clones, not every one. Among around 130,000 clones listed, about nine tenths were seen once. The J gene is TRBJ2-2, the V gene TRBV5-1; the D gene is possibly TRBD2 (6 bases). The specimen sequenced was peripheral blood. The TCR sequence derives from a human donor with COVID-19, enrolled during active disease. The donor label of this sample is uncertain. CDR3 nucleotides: TGCGCCAGCAGAGTGGGGGGATCTACCACCGGGGAGCTGTTTTTT. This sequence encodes CASRVGGSTTGELFF. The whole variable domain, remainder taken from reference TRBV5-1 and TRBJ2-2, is KAGVTQTPRYLIKTRGQQVTLSCSPISGHRSVSWYQQTPGQGLQFLFEYFSETQRNKGNFPGRFSGRQFSNSRSEMNVSTLELGDSALYLCASRVGGSTTGELFFGEGSRLTVL.